This T cell receptor (beta chain) was recorded in a study of blood T cell repertoires in COVID-19 (dated by TCRdb to between 2020 and 2021). Regarding the study in general: Samples from collaborators originated in the United States, Italy and Spain and spanned both the acute and convalescent phases of COVID-19. The sample metadata nearly always contained a de-identified subject ID, COVID-19 status, age in years and sex. Where available, HLA class I and class II types were taken from metadata supplied by the sample provider and were not determined by assay-based typing. The material from the prospective study consisted of cDNA or gDNA derived from T cells, B-cell-depleted T cells, or PBMCs. The repertoires were made available in a free public database intended to serve as a resource for research on the immune response to SARS-CoV-2. The dataset comprised deeply sampled blood TCRbeta repertoires from subjects exposed to, actively infected with, or recovered from COVID-19. The samples were drawn from two sources: the first 160 participants of the ongoing ImmuneRACE study, and 950 to 1,500 subjects contributed by 6 global collaborators. Here is what the overall study found, with its caveats: The amount of clinical and demographic metadata varied by source and participant and was provided uncurated.

TCRbeta CDR3 regions were amplified from genomic DNA using the immunoSEQ Assay, a bias-controlled multiplex PCR. In the authors' own workflow: The number of nucleated cells in each sample was estimated from the amplification of reference gene primers within the assay. To quantify the absolute abundance of each unique TCRbeta CDR3 rearrangement, sequence reads were collapsed and filtered. For each sample, productive Simpson clonality was calculated as the square root of Simpson's diversity index across productive rearrangements. TCRdb took over this immuneACCESS table, retaining in-frame rearrangements with V and J assigned. Such tables are incomplete; in checked studies, under half of the missing clones stem from an unresolved V gene, and the remainder is unexplained. V and J calls and clone size are those listed in that table; D and trimming were worked out from the DNA. The sample table records nearly 200,000 clones; around 90% of these occur just once. The ten largest clones capture around 8.9% of the sample.

CDR1 is given as SGHTA and CDR2 as FQGNSA, both from the germline V gene. The trim is 1 base for V and 3 bases for J, with a gap of 6 bases between the germline ends. Counted from cysteine to phenylalanine, this CDR3 has 13 amino acids. Only the CDR3 portion is preserved as DNA: 39 bases, with reading frame beginning at the first base. Participants in the prospective study were aged roughly 18 to 100 years, lived in approximately 26 United States geographic areas, and enrolled through a virtual design. To assign participants to cohorts, the prospective study relied on clinical history that participants themselves reported in a screening survey and a study questionnaire. Recovered participants in ImmuneRACE Cohort 3 were defined as having two consecutive negative NP/OP PCR tests, clearance from a healthcare professional, or resolution of symptoms. In the prospective study, mobile phlebotomists collected whole blood, serum and a nasopharyngeal or oropharyngeal swab from each participant. Prospective study participants could optionally give additional blood draws and questionnaires over a roughly two-month period. Blood samples from the prospective study were shipped frozen or at room temperature prior to DNA extraction.

For this clone: It has no known antigen specificity. Base qualities are not at hand, and no much larger clone is one base apart.

Sequenced sample: PBMCs or T cells enriched from blood (not recorded which). This receptor was identified in a woman in her late teens or twenties who had recovered from COVID-19. The chain is made from TRBV7-2 and TRBJ1-1, with the D gene not clear enough to name. The DNA reads TGTGCCAGCAGCTTAGACAGAGACACTGAAGCTTTCTTT. Its product reads: CASSLDRDTEAFF.